The sample holds one count of the clone carrying this T cell receptor beta chain. Germline V gives CDR1 SGHVS, CDR2 FNYEAQ. The CDR3 length is 19 residues. Losses at the gene ends were 3 bases for V and 7 bases for J; bases not matched to a gene: 13. The sample belongs to a study of blood T cell repertoires in COVID-19. As for the study in general: The United States, Italy and Spain supplied acute and convalescent COVID-19 samples. Sample material is recorded as cDNA or gDNA derived from T cells, B-cell-depleted T cells, or PBMCs.

Participants spanned ages roughly 18 to 90 years and resided in 20 to 30 US areas. In the authors' workflow: Amplifying reference gene primers gave estimates of nucleated cell counts. This table comes from immunoSEQ multiplex PCR, and its TCRdb copy is limited to in-frame clones, with some not included. That table is the source of V, J and clone size, and D and trimming were worked out from the DNA. The top ten hold roughly 17% of the sample, which has 150,000 to 200,000 clones, 70% to 80% seen once. The chain recombines TRBV7-6 with TRBJ2-1, with 15 bases matching TRBD2. Material: PBMCs or T cells enriched from blood (not recorded which). The sequence derives from a woman aged 50 to 60 who had recovered from COVID-19. The CDR3 here is CASSFSRTSGRASANEQFF. CDR3 bases: TGTGCCAGCAGCTTTAGCAGGACTAGCGGGAGGGCTTCGGCGAATGAGCAGTTCTTC.